This TCR beta chain was retrieved from a study of naive and memory T cell subsets. This clonotype was observed a few times. Two oligonucleotides, mixed equimolar, formed the beta constant-region primer covering TRBC1 and TRBC2. Each CDR3 protein is one row after TCRdb ran MiXCR on the UMI-ligation and nested PCR reads. Of 130,000 to 150,000 distinct CDR3 sequences in the sample, 15% to 20% are singletons; the top ten hold roughly 0.14%. The CDR3 totals 14 residues. Germline V gene sequence: CDR1 LGHDT, CDR2 YNNKEL (reference sequence). V lost 5 bases to trimming and J lost 3 bases; unmatched junction nucleotides: 5.

The chain joins TRBV3-1 to TRBJ2-3; 7 bases map to TRBD2. The specimen sequenced was naive CD4+ T cells from blood. This receptor was taken from a human donor in good health. CDR3 sequence (DNA): TGTGCCAGCAGCAGCGGGACTTTGACAGATACGCAGTATTTT. This translates into CASSSGTLTDTQYF.